These T cell receptor beta chains were read from a single sample in a study of blood T cell repertoires in COVID-19. Profiling relied on immunoSEQ multiplex PCR, and the TCRdb table lists in-frame clones only, not all of them. The sample lists some 310,000 clones; over 75% were seen once. Sequences were obtained from peripheral blood. Receptor source: a man aged 50-60 years with active or convalescent COVID-19. CDR3s include the opening cysteine and the closing phenylalanine or tryptophan. Fields, in order: D gene, J gene, clone size, CDR3 length, V gene, CDR3 DNA, CDR3 protein. D genes are given only for firm matches. Clone size is stated in some rows and not others, as once, few, many or a class when expanded.

d_gene: TRBD1; j_gene: TRBJ1-1; abundance: .; len: 18; v_gene: TRBV5-1; CDR3nt: TGCGCCAGCAGCTCGACCGGGACAGGGGGTCCAAAATACACTGAAGCTTTCTTT; CDR3aa: CASSSTGTGGPKYTEAFF
d_gene: TRBD2; j_gene: TRBJ2-1; abundance: once; len: 17; v_gene: TRBV24-1; CDR3nt: TGTGCCACCAGTGATGGGACTAGCGGGAGAGGGAGAAGTGAGCAGTTCTTC; CDR3aa: CATSDGTSGRGRSEQFF
d_gene: TRBD2; j_gene: TRBJ2-3; abundance: .; len: 17; v_gene: TRBV4-1; CDR3nt: TGCGCCAGCAGCCAAGCATCTTTAGCGGGGCAAGCAGATACGCAGTATTTT; CDR3aa: CASSQASLAGQADTQYF
d_gene: .; j_gene: TRBJ1-4; abundance: .; len: 14; v_gene: TRBV7-2; CDR3nt: TGTGCCAGCAGCTTGGTAACAGGGTTTGAAAAACTGTTTTTT; CDR3aa: CASSLVTGFEKLFF
d_gene: .; j_gene: TRBJ1-1; abundance: .; len: 12; v_gene: TRBV24-1; CDR3nt: TGTGCCACCAGCACAGCGAACACTGAAGCTTTCTTT; CDR3aa: CATSTANTEAFF
d_gene: .; j_gene: TRBJ1-1; abundance: few; len: 16; v_gene: TRBV19; CDR3nt: TGTGCCAGTAGTATACGACGCCCGGCGCAGGGCCCTGAAGCTTTCTTT; CDR3aa: CASSIRRPAQGPEAFF
d_gene: .; j_gene: TRBJ2-2; abundance: .; len: 12; v_gene: TRBV3-1/TRBV3-2; CDR3nt: TGTGCCAGCAGCCTCAGCGCCGGGGAGCTGTTTTTT; CDR3aa: CASSLSAGELFF
d_gene: .; j_gene: TRBJ2-7; abundance: .; len: 13; v_gene: TRBV27; CDR3nt: TGTGCCAGCAGTTTACAGGGGGAGGTCGAGCAGTACTTC; CDR3aa: CASSLQGEVEQYF
d_gene: .; j_gene: TRBJ2-3; abundance: .; len: 11; v_gene: TRBV28; CDR3nt: TGTGCCAGCAGCCGTCTGTATACGCAGTATTTT; CDR3aa: CASSRLYTQYF
d_gene: TRBD1; j_gene: TRBJ1-4; abundance: .; len: 16; v_gene: TRBV18; CDR3nt: TGTGCCAGCTCACCAATTTTGGGACAGGAGAATGAAAAACTGTTTTTT; CDR3aa: CASSPILGQENEKLFF
d_gene: .; j_gene: TRBJ2-7; abundance: .; len: 14; v_gene: TRBV6-5; CDR3nt: TGTGCCAGTATGGGGGGACAGCTACCCTACGAGCAGTACTTC; CDR3aa: CASMGGQLPYEQYF
d_gene: TRBD2; j_gene: TRBJ2-7; abundance: .; len: 17; v_gene: TRBV28; CDR3nt: TGTGCCAGCAGTTTATCTAGCGGGAGGGCGGGTCCCTACGAGCAGTACTTC; CDR3aa: CASSLSSGRAGPYEQYF
d_gene: .; j_gene: TRBJ1-2; abundance: .; len: 12; v_gene: TRBV29-1; CDR3nt: TGCAGCGTTGAAGATCAAGGGGGAGGCTACACCTTC; CDR3aa: CSVEDQGGGYTF
d_gene: .; j_gene: TRBJ2-1; abundance: .; len: 14; v_gene: TRBV6-6; CDR3nt: TGTGCCAGCAGTTACGATGGGGGGAACAATGAGCAGTTCTTC; CDR3aa: CASSYDGGNNEQFF
d_gene: .; j_gene: TRBJ1-1; abundance: .; len: 14; v_gene: TRBV6-2/TRBV6-3; CDR3nt: TGTGCCAGCAGTTACTCGATTTCGGGGGTTGAAGCTTTCTTT; CDR3aa: CASSYSISGVEAFF
d_gene: TRBD1; j_gene: TRBJ2-3; abundance: .; len: 19; v_gene: TRBV24-1; CDR3nt: TGTGCCACCAGTGGGACAGGGACAGGGGGCATAAAAGGCACAGATACGCAGTATTTT; CDR3aa: CATSGTGTGGIKGTDTQYF
d_gene: .; j_gene: TRBJ1-3; abundance: .; len: 13; v_gene: TRBV19; CDR3nt: TGTGCCTCCGCGGCCGGAAACGGAAACACCATATATTTT; CDR3aa: CASAAGNGNTIYF
d_gene: .; j_gene: TRBJ1-6; abundance: .; len: 15; v_gene: TRBV28; CDR3nt: TGTGCCAGCAGTTTAAGTGGGGAGTTGGCTTCACCCCTCCACTTT; CDR3aa: CASSLSGELASPLHF
d_gene: .; j_gene: TRBJ1-5; abundance: .; len: 14; v_gene: TRBV6-1; CDR3nt: TGTGCCAGCAGTGAGGTTCAGGGCCCGCAGCCCCAGCATTTT; CDR3aa: CASSEVQGPQPQHF
d_gene: .; j_gene: TRBJ1-1; abundance: .; len: 11; v_gene: TRBV28; CDR3nt: TGTGCCAGCAGTTTCGAGAGTGAAGCTTTCTTT; CDR3aa: CASSFESEAFF
d_gene: TRBD1; j_gene: TRBJ1-5; abundance: .; len: 14; v_gene: TRBV7-9; CDR3nt: TGTGCCAGCAGCTCACAGGGGGCTCGGCAGCCCCAGCATTTT; CDR3aa: CASSSQGARQPQHF
d_gene: TRBD1; j_gene: TRBJ2-7; abundance: once; len: 15; v_gene: TRBV5-5; CDR3nt: TGTGCCAGCAGCTTGGGCGGGACAGGGCCCTACGAGCAGTACTTC; CDR3aa: CASSLGGTGPYEQYF
d_gene: .; j_gene: TRBJ1-1; abundance: .; len: 13; v_gene: TRBV5-1; CDR3nt: TGCGCCAGCAGCTTGATTTTGGACAGTGAAGCTTTCTTT; CDR3aa: CASSLILDSEAFF
d_gene: .; j_gene: TRBJ1-5; abundance: .; len: 12; v_gene: TRBV27; CDR3nt: TGTGCCACACGGTCCGGGGATCAGCCCCAGCATTTT; CDR3aa: CATRSGDQPQHF
d_gene: .; j_gene: TRBJ1-1; abundance: once; len: 14; v_gene: TRBV5-1; CDR3nt: TGCGCCAGCAGCCAAGACAGGTTGAACACTGAAGCTTTCTTT; CDR3aa: CASSQDRLNTEAFF
d_gene: TRBD1; j_gene: TRBJ1-2; abundance: once; len: 15; v_gene: TRBV6-5; CDR3nt: TGTGCCAGCAGCCCCCAGGGACAGGGAACGTGGGGCTACACCTTC; CDR3aa: CASSPQGQGTWGYTF
d_gene: .; j_gene: TRBJ2-1; abundance: .; len: 13; v_gene: TRBV7-3; CDR3nt: TGTGCCAGCAGCTTAACGGGAGACGGTGAGCAGTTCTTC; CDR3aa: CASSLTGDGEQFF
d_gene: TRBD2; j_gene: TRBJ2-7; abundance: .; len: 16; v_gene: TRBV28; CDR3nt: TGTGCCAGCAGCCCGTACGGTGCGGGAGCTCACTACGAGCAGTACTTC; CDR3aa: CASSPYGAGAHYEQYF
d_gene: .; j_gene: TRBJ2-3; abundance: .; len: 15; v_gene: TRBV7-3; CDR3nt: TGTGCCAGCAGCTCCAGGAACTCCAGGACAGATACGCAGTATTTT; CDR3aa: CASSSRNSRTDTQYF